The rows below give T cell receptor beta chains drawn from one sample of a study of human T cells and chemical hapten exposure. MiXCR was run by TCRdb on the RACE reads, yielding one entry per CDR3 protein. The sample lists 280,000 or so distinct CDR3 sequences, about 7.7% occurring once. The sample in question was whole blood, obtained in connection with sensitization to the hapten diphenylcyclopropenone (DPC). All receptors come from a man aged 18 to 29 with alopecia areata. Some clones in this sample may be carry-over from other donors' samples. CDR3s include the opening cysteine and the closing phenylalanine or tryptophan. A D gene is named only where the DNA matches it firmly. Size is stated for part of the rows, as once, few or many counts, or as a class when the clone is expanded.

CDR3nt | CDR3aa | v_gene | abundance | d_gene | j_gene
TGCAGTGCGGGTCAGGGGACCTTAGAGACCCAGTACTTC | CSAGQGTLETQYF | TRBV20-1 | . | . | TRBJ2-5
TGCGCCAGCAGCCAGACGGAGGCAACTAATGAAAAACTGTTTTTT | CASSQTEATNEKLFF | TRBV4-1 | few | . | TRBJ1-4
TGCGCCAGCAGCCAAGACCCAGGGCAGAATGCAGATACGCAGTATTTT | CASSQDPGQNADTQYF | TRBV4-1 | . | . | TRBJ2-3
TGCAGTGCTAGAGATTCCAGGGGAGGATCCTACAATGAGCAGTTCTTC | CSARDSRGGSYNEQFF | TRBV20-1 | . | . | TRBJ2-1
TGTGCCAGCAGCCCGAGAATGGGCAGGGTCCTCCACTTT | CASSPRMGRVLHF | TRBV7-6 | . | . | TRBJ1-6
TGTGCCAGCAGTATCCTTTGGGAAACAGTAGAGACCCAGTACTTC | CASSILWETVETQYF | TRBV28 | many | . | TRBJ2-5
TGTGCCAGCAGTGAGCTAGCCCGTGGGGAGACCCAGTACTTC | CASSELARGETQYF | TRBV2 | few | . | TRBJ2-5
TGCAGTGCTAGAGGGGTCCCGATCTATAATTCACCCCTCCACTTT | CSARGVPIYNSPLHF | TRBV20-1 | . | . | TRBJ1-6
TGTGCCAGCAGCTCAGAATACCAAGAGACCCAGTACTTC | CASSSEYQETQYF | TRBV7-2 | . | . | TRBJ2-5
TGTGCCAGCAGTTTGGCGGGTTTTGGCGAAAAACTGTTTTTT | CASSLAGFGEKLFF | TRBV28 | . | . | TRBJ1-4
TGCAGTGCTAGATCGACAGGGAAAAGCAATCAGCCCCAGCATTTT | CSARSTGKSNQPQHF | TRBV20-1 | . | TRBD1 | TRBJ1-5
TGCGCCAGCAGCGGCGGACAGGGCACCTACGAGCAGTACTTC | CASSGGQGTYEQYF | TRBV5-1 | many | TRBD1 | TRBJ2-7
TGCAGTGCTAGTGGGACAGGGGGCTTCCATGAGCAGTTCTTC | CSASGTGGFHEQFF | TRBV20-1 | . | TRBD1 | TRBJ2-1
TGTGCCAGCAGCTCAGGACAGGGGGGCTACTACGAGCAGTACTTC | CASSSGQGGYYEQYF | TRBV7-2 | . | TRBD1 | TRBJ2-7
TGTGCCAGCAGTTTCGGGACAGGGGTCGGCAATCAGCCCCAGCATTTT | CASSFGTGVGNQPQHF | TRBV12-3/TRBV12-4 | many | TRBD1 | TRBJ1-5
TGTGCCAGCAGCTTAGACAGGGCCGGCGAGCAGTACTTC | CASSLDRAGEQYF | TRBV11-1 | few | . | TRBJ2-7
TGCGCCAGCAGCCAAGATTTAGTCGGGGGGACTTACAATGAGCAGTTCTTC | CASSQDLVGGTYNEQFF | TRBV4-3 | few | TRBD2 | TRBJ2-1
TGTGCCAGCAGTCGCACAGGGGGCGTAGCTAATGAAAAACTGTTTTTT | CASSRTGGVANEKLFF | TRBV12-3/TRBV12-4 | few | TRBD1 | TRBJ1-4
TGTGCCAGCAGCTTAGACTGGGCTCGGGAGACCCAGTACTTC | CASSLDWARETQYF | TRBV7-2 | . | . | TRBJ2-5
TGCGCCAGCAGCCAAGATAACGCCGCCAGTTCGTCTGAAAAACTGTTTTTT | CASSQDNAASSSEKLFF | TRBV4-3 | many | . | TRBJ1-4
TGTGCCAGCAAGAACCAGGGACAGCTAAACTATGGCTACACCTTC | CASKNQGQLNYGYTF | TRBV6-5 | few | TRBD1 | TRBJ1-2
TGTGCCAGCAGCGTAGCGTTTCTAGCGGGGGGACCAGCCCTTGACACCGGGGAGCTGTTTTTT | CASSVAFLAGGPALDTGELFF | TRBV9 | . | TRBD2 | TRBJ2-2
TGCGCCAGCAGCTTGGATGGCAGGGACTATGGCTACACCTTC | CASSLDGRDYGYTF | TRBV5-1 | many | . | TRBJ1-2
TGTGCCAGCAGTCCGGAGACTAGCGGGGGGGCCACAGATACGCAGTATTTT | CASSPETSGGATDTQYF | TRBV6-5 | few | TRBD2 | TRBJ2-3
TGCGCCAGCAGGCCGGGAGTTGAGCAGTTCTTC | CASRPGVEQFF | TRBV10-1 | few | . | TRBJ2-1
TGTGCCAGCAGCTTAGGAAAGACAGGGCAGTTCTTC | CASSLGKTGQFF | TRBV7-9 | many | . | TRBJ2-1
TGTGTCAGCAGCCGGAGGGGACTAGCCAAAAACATTCAGTACTTC | CVSSRRGLAKNIQYF | TRBV5-6 | . | . | TRBJ2-4
TGCAGTGCTAGAGGAGTCCAGAGCAATCAGCCCCAGCATTTT | CSARGVQSNQPQHF | TRBV20-1 | few | . | TRBJ1-5
TGTGCCAGCAGTTTGTTGCCGGGTTTGACAGATACGCAGTATTTT | CASSLLPGLTDTQYF | TRBV28 | . | . | TRBJ2-3
TGTGCCAGCAGCTCCGCCCGTGGACAGGGGAAATACAATGAGCAGTTCTTC | CASSSARGQGKYNEQFF | TRBV11-2 | many | TRBD1 | TRBJ2-1
TGTGCCAGCACTACCGAGGGGGGAGGATCAGAGACCCAGTACTTC | CASTTEGGGSETQYF | TRBV11-2 | few | . | TRBJ2-5
TGTGCCAGCAGCTTAATGCCAGGGATGAACACTGAAGCTTTCTTT | CASSLMPGMNTEAFF | TRBV7-2 | few | . | TRBJ1-1
TGTGCCAGCAGCGTACAGGGTTCCGGGGAGCTGTTTTTT | CASSVQGSGELFF | TRBV7-2 | once | . | TRBJ2-2
TGCAGCGTTGATGATTTCGGGGGGAGTGACCCAAAAGAGACCCAGTACTTC | CSVDDFGGSDPKETQYF | TRBV29-1 | few | TRBD2 | TRBJ2-5
TGTGCCAGCAGCTTCCCAGCGGGTCGGACTGACTACGAGCAGTACTTC | CASSFPAGRTDYEQYF | TRBV5-4 | many | . | TRBJ2-7
TGCGCCGGAGCGCCAGGGGCGGGAAGGAACACCGGGGAGCTGTTTTTT | CAGAPGAGRNTGELFF | TRBV5-1 | many | . | TRBJ2-2
TGCGCCAGCAGCTTCAATATGAACAGGGGTAGCACAGATACGCAGTATTTT | CASSFNMNRGSTDTQYF | TRBV4-1 | . | TRBD1 | TRBJ2-3
TGTGCCAGCAGTTACACCCGGACGGTCGATGAGCAGTTCTTC | CASSYTRTVDEQFF | TRBV6-2/TRBV6-3 | . | . | TRBJ2-1
TGTGCCATCAATTTGCGGGGGGTAAACAATGAGCAGTTCTTC | CAINLRGVNNEQFF | TRBV10-3 | many | TRBD2 | TRBJ2-1
TGCGCCAGCAGCGATGCGACAGGTAACACTGAAGCTTTCTTT | CASSDATGNTEAFF | TRBV5-1 | . | . | TRBJ1-1
TGTGCCAGCAGTGACCATCCCCGGGGCGAAACCGGGGAGCTGTTTTTT | CASSDHPRGETGELFF | TRBV6-4 | . | . | TRBJ2-2
TGTGCCAGCAGTCCAGGGGGATTGGTGGGAGAAGCTAACTATGGCTACACCTTC | CASSPGGLVGEANYGYTF | TRBV28 | few | TRBD1 | TRBJ1-2
TGTGCCAGCAGCTTGTTTAGCGCTCGACCTAATGAGCAGTTCTTC | CASSLFSARPNEQFF | TRBV5-4 | . | . | TRBJ2-1
TGTGCCAGCAGCGGGGGGACAGCGAAGAACTATGGCTACACCTTC | CASSGGTAKNYGYTF | TRBV7-2 | few | TRBD1 | TRBJ1-2
TGTGCCACCGTTGGGTACTCTGGGGCCAACGTCCTGACTTTC | CATVGYSGANVLTF | TRBV28 | many | . | TRBJ2-6
TGTGCCATCAGTGAGTCGTATCTACAGGACAACACTGAAGCTTTCTTT | CAISESYLQDNTEAFF | TRBV10-3 | . | . | TRBJ1-1
TGTGCCAGCAGTGAAAGTCTCCGGGACAGGGCTTATGGCTACACCTTC | CASSESLRDRAYGYTF | TRBV2 | . | TRBD1 | TRBJ1-2
TGTGCCAGCAGTTTAGACAACGAAAATGAAAAACTGTTTTTT | CASSLDNENEKLFF | TRBV12-3/TRBV12-4 | many | . | TRBJ1-4
TGTGCCACCGACGACACCTATGGCTACACCTTC | CATDDTYGYTF | TRBV7-2 | few | . | TRBJ1-2
TGTGCCAGCAGCCATGGACAGACCAAAAACATTCAGTACTTC | CASSHGQTKNIQYF | TRBV7-9 | few | . | TRBJ2-4
TGTGCCAGCAGCCACTTAACAGGGGGCGGCACTGAAGCTTTCTTT | CASSHLTGGGTEAFF | TRBV7-9 | . | TRBD1 | TRBJ1-1
TGTGCCATCAGTGAGCTCAGCGATCGCACAGATACGCAGTATTTT | CAISELSDRTDTQYF | TRBV10-3 | few | . | TRBJ2-3
TGCGCCAGCAGCCCCTGGGGGGAGCCTGCTGTGAACACTGAAGCTTTCTTT | CASSPWGEPAVNTEAFF | TRBV5-1 | . | . | TRBJ1-1